The sequence of this T cell receptor beta chain was determined in a study of blood T cell repertoires in COVID-19. Germline CDR1 and CDR2: LGHDT and YNNKEL (reference sequence). The junction had 3 bases not matched to a gene; V was cut back by 0 bases and J by 9 bases. The CDR3 loop spans 15 amino acids. In the authors' methods: Researchers report that nucleated cell counts were estimated from reference gene primer amplification. Only in-frame clones appear in the TCRdb table, and some are missing; sequencing was by immunoSEQ multiplex PCR. Clone size and V and J calls were adopted from that table, with D and trimming inferred from the DNA. The sample records roughly 120,000 clones, around 85% being singletons. This clone has more than one count but fewer than ten.

The TCR was taken from a human donor in a cohort sampled during active COVID-19. The rearrangement uses TRBV3-1 (or the pseudogene TRBV3-2) and TRBJ1-6, with 9 nucleotides matching TRBD1. The sequenced sample was peripheral blood. The CDR3 DNA reads as TGTGCCAGCAGCCAAGAGGGACAGGGTTTTTCACCCCTCCACTTT. It specifies CASSQEGQGFSPLHF.